The rows below give T cell receptor beta chains drawn from one sample of a study of Ad26.COV2.S vaccination and SARS-CoV-2 variants. Libraries were prepared by immunoSEQ multiplex PCR; TCRdb keeps only in-frame clonotypes and omits some of them. The data show 350,000 to 500,000 clones, about 91% seen once. Specimen: peripheral blood, collected in a trial of Ad26.COV2.S vaccine versus placebo. Receptors were obtained from a person aged 18 to 65 who received the Ad26.COV2.S COVID-19 vaccine or a placebo. CDR3s include the opening cysteine and the closing phenylalanine or tryptophan. A D gene is named only where the DNA matches it firmly. Clone sizes are given selectively: once, few, many, or a class where the clone is expanded.

TRBJ2-2 | NA | TRBV27 | NA | 12 | CASREYTGELFF | TGTGCCAGCAGAGAGTACACCGGGGAGCTGTTTTTT
TRBJ2-2 | NA | TRBV7-2 | NA | 16 | CASSSRWHLNTGELFF | TGTGCCAGCAGCTCCCGCTGGCACCTGAACACCGGGGAGCTGTTTTTT
TRBJ2-5 | NA | TRBV21-1 | NA | 18 | CASSKPSSAYYGRETQYF | TGTGCCAGCAGCAAGCCTTCCAGCGCATACTACGGCAGGGAGACCCAGTACTTC
TRBJ1-2 | NA | TRBV18 | TRBD1 | 13 | CASSTTGYYGYTF | TGTGCCAGCTCAACGACAGGGTACTATGGCTACACCTTC
TRBJ2-7 | NA | TRBV6-5 | TRBD1 | 14 | CASSRDRGSYEQYF | TGTGCCAGCAGTCGGGACAGGGGAAGCTACGAGCAGTACTTC
TRBJ1-1 | NA | TRBV28 | NA | 11 | CASGWRGEAFF | TGTGCCAGTGGATGGAGGGGTGAAGCTTTCTTT
TRBJ2-3 | NA | TRBV4-2 | NA | 13 | CASSQQSTDTQYF | TGTGCCAGCAGCCAACAGAGCACAGATACGCAGTATTTT
TRBJ1-1 | NA | TRBV19 | TRBD1 | 13 | CASSQQGGTEAFF | TGTGCCAGTAGTCAGCAGGGGGGCACTGAAGCTTTCTTT
TRBJ2-6 | NA | TRBV24-1 | NA | 16 | CATSDSSATGANVLTF | TGTGCCACCAGTGATAGCTCGGCGACTGGGGCCAACGTCCTGACTTTC
TRBJ1-4 | NA | TRBV7-9 | NA | 15 | CASSLDGSVREKLFF | TGTGCCAGCAGCTTAGACGGCTCGGTACGAGAAAAACTGTTTTTT
TRBJ1-3 | NA | TRBV29-1 | NA | 15 | CSAGGTGPGGNTIYF | TGCAGCGCCGGGGGGACCGGCCCGGGTGGAAACACCATATATTTT
TRBJ2-4 | NA | TRBV7-3 | NA | 17 | CASSFPEGLGAKNIQYF | TGTGCCAGCAGCTTCCCCGAGGGCCTGGGGGCCAAAAACATTCAGTACTTC
TRBJ2-1 | NA | TRBV29-1 | NA | 12 | CSVRDRYNEQFF | TGCAGCGTTAGAGACAGGTACAATGAGCAGTTCTTC
TRBJ2-1 | NA | TRBV2 | TRBD2 | 12 | CASRLAGVEQFF | TGTGCCAGCCGACTAGCGGGGGTGGAGCAGTTCTTC
TRBJ2-4 | once | TRBV11-2 | NA | 14 | CASSSRISKNIQYF | TGTGCCAGCAGCTCCCGGATTTCCAAAAACATTCAGTACTTC
TRBJ2-1 | NA | TRBV10-3 | NA | 15 | CAISEGGANYNEQFF | TGTGCCATCAGTGAAGGAGGGGCCAACTACAATGAGCAGTTCTTC
TRBJ2-2 | NA | TRBV6-5 | NA | 14 | CASSYTLGVGELFF | TGTGCCAGCAGTTACACCCTAGGGGTCGGGGAGCTGTTTTTT
TRBJ2-3 | few | TRBV2 | NA | 19 | CASSERGFGGETSTDTQYF | TGTGCCAGCAGTGAAAGGGGATTCGGCGGGGAGACTTCCACAGATACGCAGTATTTT
TRBJ1-2 | few | TRBV5-1 | TRBD1 | 14 | CASSLGQGNYGYTF | TGCGCCAGCAGCTTGGGACAGGGGAACTATGGCTACACCTTC
TRBJ2-5 | NA | TRBV4-2 | TRBD2 | 15 | CASSLGLAGRETQYF | TGTGCCAGCAGCCTCGGACTAGCGGGACGGGAGACCCAGTACTTC
TRBJ2-2 | NA | TRBV11-2 | NA | 14 | CASSRSLNGWELFF | TGTGCCAGCAGTCGATCCTTAAACGGATGGGAGCTGTTTTTT
TRBJ2-5 | NA | TRBV7-3 | NA | 13 | CASSRGSKETQYF | TGTGCCAGCAGCCGCGGTTCTAAAGAGACCCAGTACTTC
TRBJ2-3 | NA | TRBV28 | NA | 17 | CASSLVGTLTSTDTQYF | TGTGCCAGCAGTTTAGTGGGCACATTAACTAGCACAGATACGCAGTATTTT
TRBJ2-4 | NA | TRBV10-3 | NA | 14 | CAISEIGAKNIQYF | TGTGCCATCAGTGAGATCGGGGCAAAAAACATTCAGTACTTC
TRBJ2-4 | NA | TRBV12-2 | NA | 19 | CASRPSSRTSQEEENIQYF | TGTGCAAGTCGCCCCTCATCGAGGACTAGCCAGGAGGAAGAAAACATTCAGTACTTC
TRBJ1-2 | NA | TRBV30 | NA | 12 | CAWSAGTGGYTF | TGTGCCTGGAGTGCCGGGACTGGTGGCTACACCTTC
TRBJ1-4 | NA | TRBV18 | NA | 15 | CASSPPEADDEKLFF | TGTGCCAGCTCACCACCGGAGGCAGACGATGAAAAACTGTTTTTT
TRBJ1-6 | NA | TRBV9 | NA | 15 | CASSPGVSYNSPLHF | TGTGCCAGCAGCCCAGGGGTCTCCTATAATTCACCCCTCCACTTT
TRBJ2-1 | NA | TRBV7-9 | TRBD2 | 15 | CASIPRTSGDNEQFF | TGTGCCAGCATCCCTAGGACTAGCGGTGACAATGAGCAGTTCTTC